Listed below are T cell receptor beta chains from one sample, sequenced in a study of blood T cells in healthy people across ages. In TCRdb, the 5' RACE reads were re-called with MiXCR into one record per CDR3 protein. The sample holds some 640,000 distinct CDR3 sequences, around 49% seen once. The sequencing input was blood. The source is a woman in her sixties in good health. The CDR3 runs from the conserved cysteine through the conserved F or W. A D gene is named only where the DNA matches it firmly. For some rows the clone size is stated as once, few or many, or as a class when expanded; others skip it.

TRBJ2-1 | - | TRBV7-3 | TRBD2 | TGTGCCAGCAGCTTAACACTAGCGAACAATGAGCAGTTCTTC | CASSLTLANNEQFF
TRBJ2-7 | once | TRBV20-1 | TRBD2 | TGCAGTGCTAGTAGTCTAGCGGGGGGCGCCTACGAGCAGTACTTC | CSASSLAGGAYEQYF
TRBJ2-3 | - | TRBV7-3 | - | TGTGCCAGCAGCTTAAAATCAGGGGGGAGCACAGATACGCAGTATTTT | CASSLKSGGSTDTQYF
TRBJ2-7 | - | TRBV4-2 | - | TGTGCCAGCAACCACTTCCGCTGTCAAGTCCAGTACTTC | CASNHFRCQVQYF
TRBJ1-6 | - | TRBV25-1 | - | TGTGCCAGCAGTGAATCGGGCGTGAGCTCCTATAATTCACCCCTCCACTTT | CASSESGVSSYNSPLHF
TRBJ2-7 | - | TRBV30 | TRBD1 | TGTGCCTGGAGCGGGACAGGGGGCAGCTCCTACGAGCAGTACTTC | CAWSGTGGSSYEQYF
TRBJ1-6 | - | TRBV4-2 | - | TGTGCCAGCAGCCAAGTCGGAAGTAATTCACCCCTCCACTTT | CASSQVGSNSPLHF
TRBJ2-1 | - | TRBV7-2 | TRBD2 | TGTGCCAGCAGCTTAAGGTCGGCTAGCGGTTACAATGAGCAGTTCTTC | CASSLRSASGYNEQFF
TRBJ1-4 | - | TRBV4-1 | - | TGCGCCAGCAGCCACCTCGCGGGAAAACTGTTTTTT | CASSHLAGKLFF
TRBJ2-3 | - | TRBV28 | - | TGTGCCAGCAGTTTAGAGGGCTTAGGCACAGATACGCAGTATTTT | CASSLEGLGTDTQYF
TRBJ2-6 | - | TRBV29-1 | TRBD1 | TGCAGCGTTGGACAGGGGGTTTCAGGGGCCACCGTCCTGACTTTC | CSVGQGVSGATVLTF
TRBJ1-2 | - | TRBV3-1 | - | TGTGCCAGCAGCCAGGACGGAAACTGTGGCTACACCTTC | CASSQDGNCGYTF
TRBJ2-7 | - | TRBV5-5 | TRBD1 | TGTGCCAGCAGTGGAGACAGGGAGTTCTACGAGCAGTACTTC | CASSGDREFYEQYF
TRBJ2-3 | - | TRBV11-1 | TRBD1 | TGTGCCAGCAGCTCATGGACTTTCGGGACAGGGGGCACAGATACGCAGTATTTT | CASSSWTFGTGGTDTQYF
TRBJ2-5 | - | TRBV6-2/TRBV6-3 | - | TGTGCCAGCACCAACCCTAGATTAGGGGGAGAGACCCAGTACTTC | CASTNPRLGGETQYF